This entry describes one T cell receptor (beta chain). These data are taken from a study of blood T cell repertoires in COVID-19. Looking at the study overall: T cells, B-cell-depleted T cells, or PBMCs provided the cDNA or gDNA that served as material.

Only in-frame clones appear in the TCRdb table, and some are missing; sequencing was by immunoSEQ multiplex PCR. Among some 150,000 clones listed, over 70% were seen once. The V end lost 7 bases, the J end lost 6 bases, and 14 bases lay between the germline ends. CDR1 and CDR2 from the germline V gene are KGHDR and SFDVKD. This CDR3 has 13 amino acids. The chain couples TRBV24-1 to TRBJ1-2; D possibly corresponds to TRBD1 (5 bases). The specimen was peripheral blood. This sequence was found in a man aged 50-59 years with active COVID-19. The CDR3 here is CATSAGGGDGYTF. The CDR3 DNA is TGTGCCACCAGCGCCGGCGGGGGTGATGGCTACACCTTC.